This T cell receptor (beta chain) was recorded in a study of blood T cell repertoires in COVID-19. Study summary: Sites across the United States, Italy and Spain contributed samples from acute and convalescent COVID-19.

Original processing notes: Nucleated cell number was recorded as an estimate derived from reference gene primer amplification. Method: immunoSEQ multiplex PCR; TCRdb's copy keeps in-frame clones and lacks some. V and J calls and clone size come straight from that table; D and trimming were deduced from the DNA. The sample includes approximately 58,000 clones, about 85% of them seen just once. This receptor was obtained from a man in his forties or fifties with active COVID-19. Sequencing was done on a sample of peripheral blood.

The CDR3 DNA sequence: TGTGCCAGCAGTATTCGGCAGTTCTTC. Residues: CASSIRQFF. The rearrangement links TRBV6-4 to TRBJ2-1; D gene uncertain. Between the trimmed V and J ends, which lost 5 bases and 12 bases, there was a span of 5 bases. CDR1 and CDR2 (germline): MRHNA, SNTAGT. This CDR3 spans 9 amino acids.